This T cell receptor (beta chain) was documented in a study of blood T cell repertoires in COVID-19 (TCRdb year 2020). Regarding the study in general: The collaborator samples originated in the United States, Italy and Spain and spanned the acute and convalescent phases of COVID-19. The material from the prospective study consisted of cDNA or gDNA derived from T cells, B-cell-depleted T cells, or PBMCs. Subjects who had been exposed to COVID-19, were actively infected with it, or had recovered from it provided the deeply sampled blood TCRbeta repertoires that made up the dataset. The repertoires were released in a freely available public database intended as a resource for research on the immune response to SARS-CoV-2. Samples came from the ongoing ImmuneRACE study (first 160 participants) plus 1,254 subjects from 6 global collaborators. A de-identified subject ID, COVID-19 status, age in years and sex were almost always included in the sample metadata. Where available, HLA class I and class II types were taken from metadata supplied by the sample provider and were not determined by assay-based typing. General findings and caveats noted by the study authors: How much clinical and demographic metadata was included differed by source and by participant, and the metadata was provided uncurated.

A word on this clone: This receptor's antigen is unknown. No much larger clone exists at a distance of one base, and base qualities are not known.

At one collaborating source in Seattle, patients were enrolled during active infection and were followed longitudinally through the course of disease. The collaborating institutions used their own protocols to collect whole blood in K2EDTA tubes. For TCRbeta analysis, collaborators shipped samples in one of three forms: frozen whole blood, isolated PBMCs, or DNA extracted from either of those sample types. The CDR3 covers 16 residues, taking in both the cysteine and the phenylalanine. CDR3 DNA is the only sequence kept; it has 48 bases, read in frame from the first base. For this chain, trimming is 3 bases at the V end and 4 bases at the J end, and the number of junction bases without a gene match is 9. Per the germline V gene, KGHSH is the CDR1 and LQKENI is the CDR2. TCRbeta CDR3 regions were amplified from genomic DNA using the immunoSEQ Assay, a bias-controlled multiplex PCR. On the authors' methods: The number of nucleated cells in each sample was estimated by amplification of reference gene primers within the assay. Sequence reads were collapsed and filtered to measure the absolute abundance of every unique TCRbeta CDR3 rearrangement. For each sample, productive Simpson clonality was calculated by taking the square root of Simpson's diversity index across productive rearrangements. TCRdb limited this immuneACCESS table to in-frame rearrangements with V and J called. A share of clones is missing; checked studies link under half to unresolved V genes, and the rest is unexplained. V, J and clone size reflect that table, while D and trimming were determined from the DNA. The sample records some 270,000 clones, about 85% of which are singletons. 0.87% of the sample comes from the top ten.

The receptor was derived from a human donor with COVID-19, enrolled during active disease. The donor label of this sample is uncertain. The chain uses TRBV18 and TRBJ1-1, and 9 junctional nucleotides match TRBD1. The sequenced sample was peripheral blood. In nucleotide form, the sequence is TGTGCCAGCTCACCTGGGACAGGGAATGGTGGCACTGAAGCTTTCTTT. Its translation is CASSPGTGNGGTEAFF.